These T cell receptor beta chains were read from a single sample in a study of regulatory T cells in long-lasting Graves disease. TCRdb used MiXCR to reprocess the multiplex PCR reads, holding one entry per CDR3 protein. The sample carries around 430,000 distinct CDR3 sequences, roughly 23% recorded once. This sample comprised peripheral blood mononuclear cells (PBMCs), obtained when the disease was refractory, from a patient treated with antithyroid drugs. The receptors originated from a female donor with Graves disease. Each CDR3 is given with its conserved first and last residue. A D gene is named only where the DNA matches it firmly. Rows give clone size only sometimes, using once, few, many, or a class for an expanded clone.

j_call d_call v_call clone_size cdr3_nt cdr3_aa
TRBJ2-4 - TRBV6-2/TRBV6-3 few TGTGCCAGCCAATCTCTAGCCAAAAACATTCAGTACTTC CASQSLAKNIQYF
TRBJ2-7 - TRBV7-2 many TGTGCCAGCAGCAGAACCCGGCCGGGAAACGGGTACGAGCAGTACTTC CASSRTRPGNGYEQYF
TRBJ1-1 - TRBV18 - TGTGCCAGCTCACCCCTGGGGGGGGCCGGCGACACTGAAGCTTTCTTT CASSPLGGAGDTEAFF
TRBJ2-5 - TRBV7-9 - TGTGCCAGCAGCTTACTGGTAGCACGCCCCCAAGAGACCCAGTACTTC CASSLLVARPQETQYF
TRBJ2-6 - TRBV7-2 many TGTGCCAGCAGCTTTGCAGAAGCCGGAGTCCTGACTTTC CASSFAEAGVLTF
TRBJ2-5 TRBD1 TRBV5-5 - TGTGCCAGCACCTTTGGTCGGGACAGACCATTAGAGACCCAGTACTTC CASTFGRDRPLETQYF
TRBJ1-2 - TRBV30 few TGTGCCTGGAGCGTAGGGGAGGGAGGCTACACCTTC CAWSVGEGGYTF
TRBJ2-2 - TRBV6-5 - TGTGCCAGCAGTTACAGTGGGACATGGCCCGAGAACACCGGGGAGCTGTTTTTT CASSYSGTWPENTGELFF
TRBJ2-5 TRBD2 TRBV12-3/TRBV12-4 many TGTGCCAGCAGTTCCCCGACTAGCAAAGAGACCCAGTACTTC CASSSPTSKETQYF
TRBJ2-7 - TRBV2 - TGTGCCAGCTCACAAGGACCCGGGACGGGGGTTGACGAGCAGTACTTC CASSQGPGTGVDEQYF
TRBJ2-1 - TRBV7-3 - TGTGCCAGCAGCTTTGCGGGGACGAATGAGCAGTTCTTC CASSFAGTNEQFF
TRBJ2-2 - TRBV13 - TGTGCCAGCAGCTTAGACCGGGGGCAAATGTCCGGGGAGCTGTTTTTT CASSLDRGQMSGELFF
TRBJ2-7 - TRBV3-1 - TGTGCCAGCAGCCAAGAATGGGGGGCAGGGGAGCAGTACTTC CASSQEWGAGEQYF
TRBJ2-7 - TRBV28 many TGTGCCAGTTACAGCCCCTACGAGCAGTACTTC CASYSPYEQYF
TRBJ2-5 TRBD2 TRBV12-5 few TGTGCTAGTGGTGCGAGCTCGGGACTAGCGGAGACCCAGTACTTC CASGASSGLAETQYF
TRBJ1-1 - TRBV30 many TGTGCCTGGAGTCCGAAATCTGAAGCTTTCTTT CAWSPKSEAFF
TRBJ2-5 - TRBV7-6 - TGTGCCAGCAGCTTTAGTGGGGGGGCCCTCGGGGAGACCCAGTACTTC CASSFSGGALGETQYF
TRBJ1-1 TRBD1 TRBV28 many TGTGCCAGCAGTTCCCGGGACAGGGCCAAGAACACTGAAGCTTTCTTT CASSSRDRAKNTEAFF
TRBJ2-5 - TRBV11-2 many TGTGCCAGCGGCCAGGGACTTGGGGTAGAGACCCAGTACTTC CASGQGLGVETQYF
TRBJ1-2 - TRBV28 - TGTGCCAGCGGGTTTAAGTTTGGCTACACCTTC CASGFKFGYTF
TRBJ1-2 - TRBV6-1 many TGTGCCAGCAGGGGACGGTATTCCCCCTATGGCTACACCTTC CASRGRYSPYGYTF
TRBJ2-7 TRBD2 TRBV7-9 few TGTGCCAGCAGCTTAGCACTAGCGGGAGGGCCGGTTGAGCAGTACTTC CASSLALAGGPVEQYF
TRBJ2-1 - TRBV20-1 few TGCAGTGCTAGAGCGGGTAGCTCCTACAATGAGCAGTTCTTC CSARAGSSYNEQFF
TRBJ2-4 - TRBV11-2 - TGTGCCAGCAGCTCCGTGCGTGGAGCCAAAAACATTCAGTACTTC CASSSVRGAKNIQYF
TRBJ1-6 - TRBV9 few TGTGCCAGCAGCCCTGAGGCAGATTATTCACCCCTCCACTTT CASSPEADYSPLHF
TRBJ2-2 TRBD2 TRBV12-3/TRBV12-4 - TGTGCCAGCAGTTTAGACAGGGGTAGCGGGGGGACAGCCGGGGAGCTGTTTTTT CASSLDRGSGGTAGELFF
TRBJ1-2 - TRBV7-2 - TGTGCCAGCAGATCGGACAGTAGCTATGGCTACACCTTC CASRSDSSYGYTF
TRBJ1-5 TRBD1 TRBV7-2 few TGTGCCAGCAGCTCCGGGACAGACCCCAGGCCCCAGCATTTT CASSSGTDPRPQHF
TRBJ2-7 TRBD2 TRBV3-1 few TGTGCCAGCAGCCGGCGGGGAGCGGGATTCTACGAGCAGTACTTC CASSRRGAGFYEQYF
TRBJ1-5 TRBD1 TRBV6-5 many TGTGCCAGCAGTTCCGACAGGGGCGATAGCAATCAGCCCCAGCATTTT CASSSDRGDSNQPQHF
TRBJ1-2 TRBD1 TRBV29-1 many TGCAGCGTTGAGGACAGGGAGGCTAACTATGGCTACACCTTC CSVEDREANYGYTF
TRBJ1-2 - TRBV11-3 - TGTGCCAGCAGCTTGTGGACGGGGAACTATGGCTACACCTTC CASSLWTGNYGYTF
TRBJ1-2 - TRBV12-3/TRBV12-4 many TGTGCCAGCAGTTTAGATTCGCGGAGCTATGGCTACACCTTC CASSLDSRSYGYTF
TRBJ1-2 - TRBV6-2/TRBV6-3 - TGTGCCAGCAGTCGTTCGGCGGGTGGCTACACCTTC CASSRSAGGYTF
TRBJ1-5 - TRBV20-1 few TGCAGTGCCACTGCCGGCGGGAGTAGGGATCAGCCCCAGCATTTT CSATAGGSRDQPQHF
TRBJ1-2 - TRBV30 few TGTGCCTGGAGTCAAGGGGCGGGCGACTATGGCTACACCTTC CAWSQGAGDYGYTF
TRBJ1-5 - TRBV2 many TGTGCCAGCAGTGAATCGGTACAGGGCCGAAATCAGCCCCAGCATTTT CASSESVQGRNQPQHF
TRBJ2-7 - TRBV28 many TGTGCCAGCAGACAGGGTCCTCTGTACGAGCAGTACTTC CASRQGPLYEQYF
TRBJ1-5 - TRBV28 many TGTGCCAGCAGTTTATTATTCGGGGGTGCAACTAGCAATCAGCCCCAGCATTTT CASSLLFGGATSNQPQHF